The rows below give T cell receptor beta chains drawn from one sample of a study of response to subunit inactivated influenza vaccine. A single record per CDR3 protein comes from TCRdb applying MiXCR to the RT-PCR reads. The table has approximately 700,000 distinct CDR3 sequences, approximately 14% seen once. Here the sequenced sample was PBMCs from blood, taken 11 to 12 days after vaccination. The receptors stem from a man aged 50 or older who received an inactivated influenza vaccine. Both conserved end residues are part of each CDR3. The D gene is left open where the match is weak. Clone sizes are given selectively: once, few, many, or a class where the clone is expanded.

size | D | J | length | V | DNA | CDR3
NA | NA | TRBJ2-3 | 14 | TRBV20-1 | TGCAGTGCTATACTCACGACGTATCCAGATACGCAGTATTTT | CSAILTTYPDTQYF
many | NA | TRBJ1-1 | 15 | TRBV7-6 | TGTGCCAGCAGCTTAGGGACGGTAATGAACACTGAAGCTTTCTTT | CASSLGTVMNTEAFF
NA | TRBD1 | TRBJ2-5 | 17 | TRBV24-1 | TGTGCCACCAGTGATTTCCAGGGACAGGGGGGCAAAGAGACCCAGTACTTC | CATSDFQGQGGKETQYF
NA | NA | TRBJ2-3 | 16 | TRBV4-2 | TGTGCCAGCAGCCAAGGGCCGGAACCCTGGGCAGATACGCAGTATTTT | CASSQGPEPWADTQYF
NA | TRBD2 | TRBJ2-3 | 17 | TRBV5-6 | TGTGCCAGCAGCTTGAGTGCTAGCGGGGGGGCTGCAGATACGCAGTATTTT | CASSLSASGGAADTQYF
NA | NA | TRBJ2-2 | 16 | TRBV12-3/TRBV12-4 | TGTGCCAGCAGTTTAGGAGGGACTTGGGGAACCGGGGAGCTGTTTTTT | CASSLGGTWGTGELFF
NA | TRBD2 | TRBJ2-1 | 16 | TRBV13 | TGTGCCAGCAGCTACGGAGGACTAGACTCCTACAATGAGCAGTTCTTC | CASSYGGLDSYNEQFF
NA | NA | TRBJ2-3 | 16 | TRBV11-2 | TGTGCCAGCAGCTTAGAGGGAGGAATTTTTACAGATACGCAGTATTTT | CASSLEGGIFTDTQYF
few | NA | TRBJ2-7 | 14 | TRBV18 | TGTGCCAGCTCACCACCCATAACCTCCTACGAGCAGTACTTC | CASSPPITSYEQYF
NA | NA | TRBJ1-5 | 14 | TRBV20-1 | TGCAGTGCACCGGGTCAGGGTAGGAATCAGCCCCAGCATTTT | CSAPGQGRNQPQHF
NA | NA | TRBJ1-1 | 13 | TRBV7-9 | TGTGCCAGCAGCGTCCGGGGCCACACTGAAGCTTTCTTT | CASSVRGHTEAFF
few | NA | TRBJ1-4 | 14 | TRBV12-3/TRBV12-4 | TGTGCCAGCAGTTTCAGTGCAACTAATGAAAAACTGTTTTTT | CASSFSATNEKLFF
few | NA | TRBJ2-3 | 17 | TRBV7-9 | TGTGCCAGCAGCTTAGTGGCCCGGGGTAGGAGGGGCGATACGCAGTATTTT | CASSLVARGRRGDTQYF
few | TRBD1 | TRBJ2-7 | 17 | TRBV7-2 | TGTGCCAGCAGCTTCAGGGCACCGGGACAGGGGTCCTACGAGCAGTACTTC | CASSFRAPGQGSYEQYF
few | NA | TRBJ2-1 | 16 | TRBV15 | TGTGCCACCAGCAGAGATGTGGCGGGGAAGGACAATGAGCAGTTCTTC | CATSRDVAGKDNEQFF
NA | NA | TRBJ1-1 | 12 | TRBV7-8 | TGTGCCAGCAGCCCCCGAGGGATGGCAGCTTTCTTT | CASSPRGMAAFF
many | TRBD2 | TRBJ2-3 | 15 | TRBV5-1 | TGCGCCAGCAGCCTAAGCGGGGCGCGCACAGATACGCAGTATTTT | CASSLSGARTDTQYF
few | TRBD2 | TRBJ2-2 | 17 | TRBV10-3 | TGTGCCACCAGTGACCCCAAAGGACTAGCGGGCACCGGGGAGCTGTTTTTT | CATSDPKGLAGTGELFF
NA | NA | TRBJ2-7 | 14 | TRBV4-1 | TGCGCCAGCAGCCAAGACCTATATTCTCCTGGGCAGTACTTC | CASSQDLYSPGQYF
NA | TRBD1 | TRBJ1-2 | 14 | TRBV4-3 | TGCGCCAGCAGCCACGGACAGGGGAGCTCTGGCTACACCTTC | CASSHGQGSSGYTF